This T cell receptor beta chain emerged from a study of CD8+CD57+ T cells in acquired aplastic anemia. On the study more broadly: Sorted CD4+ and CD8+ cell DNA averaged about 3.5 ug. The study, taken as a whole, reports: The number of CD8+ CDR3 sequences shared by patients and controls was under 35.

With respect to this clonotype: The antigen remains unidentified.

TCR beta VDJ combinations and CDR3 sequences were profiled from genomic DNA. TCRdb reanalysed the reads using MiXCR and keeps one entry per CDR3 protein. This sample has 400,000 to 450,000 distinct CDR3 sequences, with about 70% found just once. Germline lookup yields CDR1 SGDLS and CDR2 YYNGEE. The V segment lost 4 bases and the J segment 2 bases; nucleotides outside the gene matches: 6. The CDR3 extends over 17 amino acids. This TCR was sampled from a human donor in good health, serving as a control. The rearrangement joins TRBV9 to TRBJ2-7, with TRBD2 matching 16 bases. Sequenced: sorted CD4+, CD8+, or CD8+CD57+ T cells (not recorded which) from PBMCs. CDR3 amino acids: CASSHSGTSGGAYEQYF. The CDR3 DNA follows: TGTGCCAGCAGCCACTCGGGGACTAGCGGGGGGGCCTACGAGCAGTACTTC.